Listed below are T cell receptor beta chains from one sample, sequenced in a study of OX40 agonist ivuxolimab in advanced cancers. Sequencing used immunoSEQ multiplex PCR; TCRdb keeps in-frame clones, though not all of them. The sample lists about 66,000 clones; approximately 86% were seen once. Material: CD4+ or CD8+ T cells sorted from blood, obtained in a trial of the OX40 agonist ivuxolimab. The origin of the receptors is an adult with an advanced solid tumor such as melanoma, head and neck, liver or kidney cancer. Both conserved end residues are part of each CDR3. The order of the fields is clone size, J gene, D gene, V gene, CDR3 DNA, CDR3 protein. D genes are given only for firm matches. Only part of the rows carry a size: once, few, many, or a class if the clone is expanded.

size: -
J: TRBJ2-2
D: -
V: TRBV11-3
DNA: TGTGCCAGCAGCTCCGAAACCGGGGAGCTGTTTTTT
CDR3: CASSSETGELFF

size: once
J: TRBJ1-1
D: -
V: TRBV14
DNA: TGTGCCAGCAGCCAACTCACAACCGTCTTGGGGAACACTGAAGCTTTCTTT
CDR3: CASSQLTTVLGNTEAFF

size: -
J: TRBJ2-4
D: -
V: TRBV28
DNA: TGTGCCAGCAGTTTAGAGGACAGAATCAAAAACATTCAGTACTTC
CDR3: CASSLEDRIKNIQYF

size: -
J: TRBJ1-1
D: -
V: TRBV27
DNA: TGTGCCAGCAGCCACTTAGGAAGGGGCGAGACTGAAGCTTTCTTT
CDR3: CASSHLGRGETEAFF

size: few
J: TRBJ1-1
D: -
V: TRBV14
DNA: TGTGCCAGCAGTCGGGGCAGCCTCCGTTTGGTTGAAGCTTTCTTT
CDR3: CASSRGSLRLVEAFF

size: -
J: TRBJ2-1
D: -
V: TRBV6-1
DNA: TGTGCCAGCATGTACGCCGACTATGAGCAGTTCTTC
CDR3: CASMYADYEQFF

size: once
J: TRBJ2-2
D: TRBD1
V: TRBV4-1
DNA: TGCGCCAGCAGCCAAGATCCCAGGGGGCATGACGGGGAGCTGTTTTTT
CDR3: CASSQDPRGHDGELFF

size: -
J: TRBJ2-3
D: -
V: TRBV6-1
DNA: TGTGCCAGCAGTGACTTAAGTCCGGGGACTGGAGATACGCAGTATTTT
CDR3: CASSDLSPGTGDTQYF

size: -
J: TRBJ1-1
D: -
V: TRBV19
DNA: TGTGCCATTTCGAGTGGGGGCCCTGAAGCTTTCTTT
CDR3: CAISSGGPEAFF

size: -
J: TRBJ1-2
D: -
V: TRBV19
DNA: TGTGCCAGTAGTTTCAGGGCGAACTATGGCTACACCTTC
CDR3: CASSFRANYGYTF

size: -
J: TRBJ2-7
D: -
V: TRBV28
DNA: TGTGCCAGCAGTTTCACCGGATTTTCTCCGTGGGAGCAGTACTTC
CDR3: CASSFTGFSPWEQYF

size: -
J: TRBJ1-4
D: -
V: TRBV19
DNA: TGTGCCAGTACTGCAACTAATGAAAAACTGTTTTTT
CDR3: CASTATNEKLFF

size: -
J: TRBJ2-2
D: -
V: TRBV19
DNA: TGTGCCAGTAGTATAGGTGCGCTTACGAACACCGGGGAGCTGTTTTTT
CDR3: CASSIGALTNTGELFF

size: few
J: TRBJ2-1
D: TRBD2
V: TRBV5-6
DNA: TGTGCCAGCACCGGGACTAGCGGGAGTCCGTTCTTC
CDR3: CASTGTSGSPFF

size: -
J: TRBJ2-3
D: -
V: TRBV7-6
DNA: TGTGCCAGCAGATATAGTAGTGGCAGAGCTAGCACAGATACGCAGTATTTT
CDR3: CASRYSSGRASTDTQYF

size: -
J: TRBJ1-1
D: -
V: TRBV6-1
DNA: TGTGCCAGCAGGAGGGACCCCGGGGGCACTGAAGCTTTCTTT
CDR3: CASRRDPGGTEAFF

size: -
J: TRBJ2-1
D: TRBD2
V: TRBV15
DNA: TGTGCCACCAGCAGATCCCCACTAGCGCGTGAGCAGTTCTTC
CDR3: CATSRSPLAREQFF

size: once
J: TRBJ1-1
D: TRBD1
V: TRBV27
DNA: TGTGCCAGCAGTTTAGTAGGGGGCGGGAACACTGAAGCTTTCTTT
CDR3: CASSLVGGGNTEAFF

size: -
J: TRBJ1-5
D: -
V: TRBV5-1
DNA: TGCGCCAGCAGCCCAGATGGAAGGGACAATCAGCCCCAGCATTTT
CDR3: CASSPDGRDNQPQHF

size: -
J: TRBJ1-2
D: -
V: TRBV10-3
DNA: TGTGCCATCGCCTCAGGGAACTATGGCTACACCTTC
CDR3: CAIASGNYGYTF

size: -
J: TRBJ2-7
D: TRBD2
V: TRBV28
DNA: TGTGCCAGCAGTTTATCGGCGGGAGGCTGGGAGCAGTACTTC
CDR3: CASSLSAGGWEQYF

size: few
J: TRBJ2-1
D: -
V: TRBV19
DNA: TGTGCCAGTAGCCCTGGGAATCCTAGCCGGGACAACAACTACAATGAGCAGTTCTTC
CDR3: CASSPGNPSRDNNYNEQFF

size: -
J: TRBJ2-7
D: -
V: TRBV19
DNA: TGTGCCAGTAGTTCTCTTGGGACCGGTAGCTCCTACGAGCAGTACTTC
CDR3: CASSSLGTGSSYEQYF

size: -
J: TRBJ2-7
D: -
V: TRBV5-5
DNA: TGTGCCAGCAGCTTGGTTTGGGACTCCTACGAGCAGTACTTC
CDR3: CASSLVWDSYEQYF

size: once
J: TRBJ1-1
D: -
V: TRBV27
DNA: TGTGCCAGCAGTTTTGACACAGAGATGAACACTGAAGCTTTCTTT
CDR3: CASSFDTEMNTEAFF